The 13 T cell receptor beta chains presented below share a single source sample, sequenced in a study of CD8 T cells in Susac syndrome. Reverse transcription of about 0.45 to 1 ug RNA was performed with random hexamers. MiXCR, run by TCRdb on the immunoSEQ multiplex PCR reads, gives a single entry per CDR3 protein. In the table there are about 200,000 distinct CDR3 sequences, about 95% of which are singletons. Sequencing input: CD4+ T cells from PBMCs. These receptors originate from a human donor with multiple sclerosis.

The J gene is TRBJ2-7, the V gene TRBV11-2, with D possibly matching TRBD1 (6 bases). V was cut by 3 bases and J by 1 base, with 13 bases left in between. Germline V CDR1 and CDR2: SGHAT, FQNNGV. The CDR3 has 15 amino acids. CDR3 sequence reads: CASSFPAQGSYEQYF. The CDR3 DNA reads TGTGCCAGCAGCTTTCCCGCCCAGGGGTCCTACGAGCAGTACTTC. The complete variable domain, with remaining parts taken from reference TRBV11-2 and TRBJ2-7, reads EAGVAQSPRYKIIEKRQSVAFWCNPISGHATLYWYQQILGQGPKLLIQFQNNGVVDDSQLPKDRFSAERLKGVDSTLKIQPAKLEDSAVYLCASSFPAQGSYEQYFGPGTRLTVT.

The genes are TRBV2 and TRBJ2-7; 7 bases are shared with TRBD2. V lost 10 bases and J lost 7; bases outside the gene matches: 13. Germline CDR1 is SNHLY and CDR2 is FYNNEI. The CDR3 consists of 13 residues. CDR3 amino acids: CATHRGGTEEQYF. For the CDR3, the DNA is TGTGCCACCCACCGGGGAGGGACTGAGGAGCAGTACTTC.

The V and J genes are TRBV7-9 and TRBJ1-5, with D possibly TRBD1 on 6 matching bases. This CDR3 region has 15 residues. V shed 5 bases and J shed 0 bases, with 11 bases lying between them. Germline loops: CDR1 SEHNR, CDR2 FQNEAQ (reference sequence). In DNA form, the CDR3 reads TGTGCCAGCAGCCCAGGGGCCAATAGCAATCAGCCCCAGCATTTT. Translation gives CASSPGANSNQPQHF.

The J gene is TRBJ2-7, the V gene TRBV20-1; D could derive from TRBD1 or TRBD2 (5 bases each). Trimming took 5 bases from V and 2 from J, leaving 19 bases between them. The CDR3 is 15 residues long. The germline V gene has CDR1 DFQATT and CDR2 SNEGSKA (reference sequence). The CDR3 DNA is TGCAGTGCTCCCCGGAGGCAGGGAAGGGCCTACGAGCAGTACTTC. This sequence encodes CSAPRRQGRAYEQYF.

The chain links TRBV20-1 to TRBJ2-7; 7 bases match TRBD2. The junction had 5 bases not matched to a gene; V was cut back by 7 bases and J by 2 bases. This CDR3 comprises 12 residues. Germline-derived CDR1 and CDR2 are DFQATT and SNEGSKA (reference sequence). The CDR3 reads CSVRLATYEQYF. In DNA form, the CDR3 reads TGCAGTGTCAGACTAGCAACCTACGAGCAGTACTTC.

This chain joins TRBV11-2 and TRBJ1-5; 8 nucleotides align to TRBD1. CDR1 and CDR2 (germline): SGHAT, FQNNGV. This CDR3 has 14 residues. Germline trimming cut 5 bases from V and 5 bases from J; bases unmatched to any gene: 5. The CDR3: CASSLTGVDQPQHF. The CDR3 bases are TGTGCCAGCAGCCTGACAGGGGTGGATCAGCCCCAGCATTTT.

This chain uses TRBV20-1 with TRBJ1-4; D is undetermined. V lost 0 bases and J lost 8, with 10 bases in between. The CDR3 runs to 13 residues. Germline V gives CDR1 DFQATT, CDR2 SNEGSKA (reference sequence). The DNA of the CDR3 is TGCAGTGCTAGAGACCGCCGGCCCGAAAAACTGTTTTTT. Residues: CSARDRRPEKLFF.

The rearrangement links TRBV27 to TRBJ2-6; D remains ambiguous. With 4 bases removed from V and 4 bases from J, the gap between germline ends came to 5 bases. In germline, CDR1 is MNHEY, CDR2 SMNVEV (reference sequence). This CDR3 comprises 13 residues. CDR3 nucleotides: TGTGCCAGCAGTTCATTCGGGGCCAACGTCCTGACTTTC. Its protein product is CASSSFGANVLTF.

The CDR3 is CASSRHRDGPYEQYF. CDR3 DNA: TGTGCCAGCAGCAGACACCGGGACGGACCCTACGAGCAGTACTTC. The chain uses TRBV27 and TRBJ2-7; TRBD1 or TRBD2 may be the D gene (5 bases each). Germline CDR1 MNHEY, CDR2 SMNVEV (reference sequence). The ends were cut back, 6 bases at V and 2 bases at J, with 17 bases in the middle. The CDR3 loop spans 15 amino acids.

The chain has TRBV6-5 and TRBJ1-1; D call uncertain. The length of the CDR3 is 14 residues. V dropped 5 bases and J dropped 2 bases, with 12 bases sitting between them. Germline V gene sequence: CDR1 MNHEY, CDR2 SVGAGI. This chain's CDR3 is CASSPPWGNTEAFF. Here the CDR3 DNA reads TGTGCCAGCAGTCCACCGTGGGGTAACACTGAAGCTTTCTTT.

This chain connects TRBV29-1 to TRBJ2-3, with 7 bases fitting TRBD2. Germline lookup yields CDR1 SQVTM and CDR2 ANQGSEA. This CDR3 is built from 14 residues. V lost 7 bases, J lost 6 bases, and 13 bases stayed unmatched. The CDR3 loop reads CSAVNQRGGDTQYF. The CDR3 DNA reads TGCAGCGCTGTCAATCAGCGGGGAGGGGATACGCAGTATTTT.

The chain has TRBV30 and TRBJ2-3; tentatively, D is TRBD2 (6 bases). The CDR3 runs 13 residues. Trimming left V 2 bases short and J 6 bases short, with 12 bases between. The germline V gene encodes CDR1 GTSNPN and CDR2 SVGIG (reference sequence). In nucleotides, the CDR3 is TGTGCCTGGAGTAACGCCGGGACTGATACGCAGTATTTT. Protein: CAWSNAGTDTQYF.

CDR3 protein: CASKKAGTGGYF. Here the CDR3 DNA reads TGTGCCAGCAAAAAGGCCGGGACAGGAGGGTATTTT. The chain couples TRBV7-9 to TRBJ2-3; 8 nucleotides match TRBD1. Germline V CDR1 and CDR2: SEHNR, FQNEAQ (reference sequence). Unmatched junction bases numbered 11, after V lost 7 bases and J lost 14 bases. The CDR3 sequence is 12 residues long.